Detailed here is one T cell receptor beta chain. Its target is not known. The data were taken from a study of T cell responses to AZD1222 COVID-19 vaccine. Only in-frame clones appear in the TCRdb table, and some are missing; sequencing was by immunoSEQ multiplex PCR. Among 35,000 or so clones listed, less than 90% were seen once. Study results and caveats: Spike-specific TCR breadth and depth were elevated following two AZD1222 doses. Donors, mostly white British, included more females; clonal diversity was possibly underestimated. With dominance at 160-218 and 743-854, vaccine-associated CD4 TCRs spanned spike. The reported proportion of spike-specific TCRs targeting unmutated variant regions was nearly half.

The source was peripheral blood, collected on day 0 of AZD1222 vaccination. This receptor was obtained from an adult in good health.

The CDR3 bases are TGTGCCAGCAGCTCCATGGGAAACACCATATATTTT. It yields the protein CASSSMGNTIYF. The chain links TRBV7-2 to TRBJ1-3; D not certain. From germline, CDR1 is SGHTA and CDR2 FQGNSA. Between the trimmed V and J ends, which lost 4 bases and 4 bases, there was a span of 5 bases. The CDR3 runs 12 residues.